This T cell receptor (beta chain) was captured in a study of T-cell memory formation after mild COVID-19. Study overall: TCR clusters were largely donor specific. General observations from the study: CD4+ contracting clones lay mainly in CM and EM, CD8+ ones in EMRA. In pre-infection memory, a portion of responding clones appeared, which suggested that cross-reactive memory joined. Second-wave clones peaking on day 37 lacked confirmed SARS-CoV-2 specificity.

TCRdb reprocessed the 5' RACE reads with MiXCR, giving one entry per CDR3 protein. The sample comprises about 290,000 distinct CDR3 sequences, 15% to 20% of which are singletons, and roughly 20% rests with the top ten. Germline values: CDR1 LNHDA, CDR2 SQIVND (reference sequence). The V end was cut by 5 bases, the J end by 1 base, with 12 bases between. The CDR3 runs to 14 residues. This clonotype was found many times. The antigen remains unidentified. The sequence was obtained from a young man who had mild COVID-19 (a few samples of this study predate the infection). Cell type and time point are not known. Sample: PBMCs or a T cell subset sorted from them (not recorded which). The V gene is TRBV19, the J gene TRBJ2-7, with D possibly TRBD1 on 6 matching bases. CDR3 nucleotides: TGTGCCAGTAGTCCTTGGGACACATCCTACGAGCAGTACTTC. Protein product: CASSPWDTSYEQYF.